These 11 T cell receptor beta chains came from one sample sequenced in a study of blood T cell repertoires in COVID-19. Measured with immunoSEQ multiplex PCR; TCRdb has only the in-frame clones, and not every one. The table records roughly 64,000 clones, 80% to 90% of them present only once. The sequenced sample was peripheral blood. These receptors were obtained from a man in his forties or fifties with active COVID-19.

The V and J genes are TRBV6-5 and TRBJ1-1, with 8 nucleotides matching TRBD1. The V and J ends lost 2 bases and 0 bases, in that order; junction bases with no gene match: 2. Germline V gives CDR1 MNHEY, CDR2 SVGAGI. The CDR3 extends over 15 amino acids. The CDR3 is CASSYQGAVNTEAFF. CDR3 DNA: TGTGCCAGCAGTTACCAGGGGGCCGTGAACACTGAAGCTTTCTTT.

The chain joins TRBV4-1 to TRBJ2-2, with 12 bases that match TRBD2. CDR1 MGHRA and CDR2 YSYEKL come from the germline V gene. Trimming took 7 bases from V and 3 from J; bases not matched to a gene: 3. This CDR3 is 15 amino acids long. In DNA form, the CDR3 reads TGCGCCAGCACTAGACTAGCGGGGGACACCGGGGAGCTGTTTTTT. Protein: CASTRLAGDTGELFF.

The chain carries TRBV6-1 and TRBJ2-7; maybe TRBD2 (5 bases). The CDR3 is 14 residues long. Per the germline V gene, CDR1 is MNHNS and CDR2 is SASEGT. With 3 bases removed from V and 2 bases from J, the gap between germline ends came to 11 bases. DNA for the CDR3: TGTGCCAGCAGTGAGAGGGCGGCGACCTACGAGCAGTACTTC. Amino acid sequence: CASSERAATYEQYF.

This chain links TRBV20-1 with TRBJ1-1; D uncertain. The V and J ends lost 5 bases and 5 bases respectively, with 9 bases between them. This CDR3 is built from 11 residues. Germline V gene sequence: CDR1 DFQATT, CDR2 SNEGSKA (reference sequence). CDR3 amino acids: CSAYGETEAFF. CDR3 nucleotide sequence: TGCAGTGCTTACGGTGAAACTGAAGCTTTCTTT.

V usage is TRBV10-1 and J usage is TRBJ2-3, with 12 bases identical to TRBD2. CDR3 length: 15 residues. Germline loops: CDR1 WNHNN, CDR2 SYGVQD (reference sequence). V shed 5 bases, J shed 2 bases, and the junction held 2 bases outside the gene matches. The chain's CDR3 is CASSRTSGATDTQYF. CDR3 sequence (DNA): TGCGCCAGCAGTCGGACTAGCGGGGCCACAGATACGCAGTATTTT.

The genes are TRBV28 and TRBJ1-6; D unclear. V was pared by 3 bases and J by 9 bases, with 15 bases between. Germline values: CDR1 MDHEN, CDR2 SYDVKM. CDR3 length: 15 residues. CDR3 region: CASSFEMGSSSPLHF. DNA of the CDR3: TGTGCCAGCAGTTTTGAAATGGGGAGTTCTTCACCCCTCCACTTT.

This clone was seen only a few times. The chain is built from TRBV4-1 and TRBJ1-4; 7 bases fit TRBD1. V shed 4 bases and J 7 bases; nucleotides not matched to a gene: 12. The CDR3 runs 16 residues. Germline values: CDR1 MGHRA, CDR2 YSYEKL. The CDR3 sequence is CASSPRGTVQGEKLFF. The CDR3 nucleotides read TGCGCCAGCAGCCCAAGGGGGACAGTCCAGGGTGAAAAACTGTTTTTT.

The chain is built from TRBV5-4 and TRBJ2-5, with 13 bases that match TRBD2. This CDR3 spans 16 amino acids. J gave up 5 bases and V 5 bases, and 9 bases lay outside the gene matches. CDR1 SGHNT and CDR2 YYREEE come from the germline V gene (reference sequence). CDR3 bases: TGTGCCAGCAGTCCCGGGACTAGCGGGGTAGGGGAGACCCAGTACTTC. It yields the protein CASSPGTSGVGETQYF.

This chain connects TRBV6-4 to TRBJ1-6; 10 positions match TRBD1. CDR3 length: 15 amino acids. V gave up 0 bases and J gave up 7 bases; unmatched junction bases: 0. Germline V lookup: CDR1 MRHNA, CDR2 SNTAGT. The CDR3: CASSDSTGGNSPLHF. In DNA, the CDR3 is TGTGCCAGCAGTGACTCGACAGGGGGCAATTCACCCCTCCACTTT.

This chain uses TRBV28 with TRBJ1-6, with D possibly being TRBD1 (5 bases). Per the germline V gene, CDR1 is MDHEN and CDR2 is SYDVKM. The CDR3 has 16 residues. V lost 3 bases to trimming and J lost 5 bases, with 14 bases between them. This CDR3 is CASSLGGVLDNSPLHF. The DNA for the CDR3 is TGTGCCAGCAGTTTGGGGGGGGTCCTTGATAATTCACCCCTCCACTTT.

The V call is TRBV6-1, the J call TRBJ2-3; 11 bases agree with TRBD2. Trimming at V came to 4 bases and at J to 2 bases, leaving 11 bases not matched to a gene. CDR1 and CDR2 (germline): MNHNS, SASEGT. The CDR3 length is 18 residues. CDR3 in DNA: TGTGCCAGCAGTGGCCTGGGGGCTAGCGGGGGGTTCACAGATACGCAGTATTTT. Its protein is CASSGLGASGGFTDTQYF.